The 20 T cell receptor beta chains below were found in one sample sequenced in a study of blood T cell repertoires in COVID-19. Generated by immunoSEQ multiplex PCR, the TCRdb table keeps only in-frame clones and is missing some. The table includes over 70,000 clones, 75% to 85% detected once. Sequencing input: peripheral blood. All receptors come from a woman in her seventies with acute or convalescent COVID-19.

The chain links TRBV7-9 to TRBJ1-4; a possible D gene is TRBD1 (5 bases). Germline lookup yields CDR1 SEHNR and CDR2 FQNEAQ (reference sequence). The ends were cut back, 5 bases at V and 7 bases at J, with 5 bases in the middle. The CDR3 consists of 11 residues. This CDR3 reads CASSDSEKLFF. The CDR3 DNA reads TGTGCCAGCAGCGACAGTGAAAAACTGTTTTTT.

This chain links TRBV20-1 with TRBJ2-1, with a possible D match to TRBD1 (6 bases). Germline CDR1 reads DFQATT; CDR2 reads SNEGSKA (reference sequence). CDR3 size: 12 residues. Trimming removed 3 bases at V and 8 bases at J, with 11 bases between. Here the CDR3 reads CSASPQGDEQFF. The CDR3 region has the DNA TGCAGTGCTAGTCCACAGGGAGATGAGCAGTTCTTC.

This clone was picked up a small number of times. The gene calls are TRBV4-3 and TRBJ2-7; maybe TRBD1 (6 bases). Germline V CDR1 and CDR2: LGHNA, YSLEER. The V end lost 3 bases, the J end lost 5 bases, and 11 bases lay between the germline ends. The CDR3 contains 13 residues. The CDR3 reads CASSQRQAHEQYF. The CDR3, as DNA: TGCGCCAGCAGCCAGCGACAGGCCCACGAGCAGTACTTC.

The chain carries TRBV4-3 and TRBJ2-7, with TRBD1 matching over 8 bases. The CDR3 has 15 residues. Germline values: CDR1 LGHNA, CDR2 YSLEER. The J segment lost 0 bases and the V segment lost 3 bases, leaving 4 bases of the junction unmatched. The CDR3 here is CASSQDRATSYEQYF. In DNA, the CDR3 is TGCGCCAGCAGCCAGGACAGGGCCACCTCCTACGAGCAGTACTTC.

This chain uses TRBV5-5 with TRBJ2-1; D possibly corresponds to TRBD2 (6 bases). The germline V gene encodes CDR1 SGHKS and CDR2 YYEKEE (reference sequence). This CDR3 has 17 residues. V shed 3 bases and J shed 6 bases, with 22 bases lying between them. The chain's CDR3 is CASSSLSRDLSANEQFF. The CDR3 DNA follows: TGTGCCAGCAGCTCTCTCTCCCGGGACTTAAGCGCCAATGAGCAGTTCTTC.

The chain uses TRBV30 and TRBJ1-2, with 9 bases matching TRBD1. CDR3 length: 13 amino acids. V was pared by 2 bases and J by 4 bases, with 2 bases of the junction left unmatched. Germline CDR1 and CDR2: GTSNPN and SVGIG (reference sequence). This chain's CDR3 is CAWSRDRVYGYTF. CDR3 in DNA: TGTGCCTGGAGTCGGGACAGGGTCTATGGCTACACCTTC.

The chain joins TRBV6-1 to TRBJ1-5; 7 positions match TRBD1. The CDR3 is 14 residues long. Trimming removed 3 bases from V and 3 bases from J; junction bases left unmatched: 2. Germline CDR1 MNHNS, CDR2 SASEGT. CDR3 in amino acids: CASSEDRLNQPQHF. The CDR3 bases are TGTGCCAGCAGTGAGGACAGGCTCAATCAGCCCCAGCATTTT.

V gene TRBV10-3 combines with J gene TRBJ1-3; 8 positions agree with TRBD1. The germline gives CDR1 ENHRY, CDR2 SYGVKD. Trimming cost V 8 bases and J 0 bases; bases outside gene matches: 6. This CDR3 is 15 amino acids long. The CDR3 reads CAIGDRTSSGNTIYF. DNA for the CDR3: TGTGCCATCGGGGACAGGACGAGCTCTGGAAACACCATATATTTT.

V and J are TRBV5-6 and TRBJ1-2, with a possible D match to TRBD1 (5 bases). The CDR3 spans 13 residues. Germline assignment: CDR1 SGHDT and CDR2 YYEEEE. Trimming shortened V by 4 bases and J by 7 bases, and 14 bases separated the two germline ends. The CDR3 here is CASSLGRVFGYTF. CDR3 bases: TGTGCCAGCAGCCTCGGCAGGGTTTTTGGCTACACCTTC.

The rearrangement joins TRBV6-6 to TRBJ1-1, with no clear D. The CDR3 is 12 amino acids. The germline V and J ends were trimmed by 9 bases and 3 bases, with 11 bases remaining between them. Germline V gene sequence: CDR1 MNHNY, CDR2 SVGAGI (reference sequence). The DNA for the CDR3 is TGTGCCAGTACGGGGTTCTACACTGAAGCTTTCTTT. Its translation is CASTGFYTEAFF.

The chain recombines TRBV10-3 with TRBJ1-2, with TRBD1 matching 9 bases. CDR1 and CDR2 from the germline V gene are ENHRY and SYGVKD. The length of the CDR3 is 17 residues. J lost 8 bases, V lost 5 bases, and 18 bases had no gene match. DNA for the CDR3: TGTGCCATCAGTTCCCAGAGGACCCCGGGACAGGGAGGCGGCTACACCTTC. The encoded protein is CAISSQRTPGQGGGYTF.

The chain is built from TRBV10-1 and TRBJ1-2; 9 positions match TRBD1. CDR1 and CDR2 from the germline V gene are WNHNN and SYGVQD (reference sequence). The CDR3 totals 13 residues. Trimming cost V 8 bases and J 4 bases; bases outside gene matches: 5. The CDR3 coding sequence is TGCGCCAGCGCCCCGACAGGGGGCTATGGCTACACCTTC. This sequence encodes CASAPTGGYGYTF.

The CDR3 reads CASSFALAGTGELFF. The CDR3 DNA reads as TGTGCCAGCAGCTTTGCACTAGCGGGGACCGGGGAGCTGTTTTTT. The V call is TRBV7-8, the J call TRBJ2-2; 10 bases are a match to TRBD2. Germline V gene data show CDR1 as SGHVS and CDR2 as FQNEAQ. The J segment lost 5 bases and the V segment lost 3 bases, leaving 3 bases of the junction unmatched. This CDR3 has 15 amino acids.

The chain combines TRBV10-3 with TRBJ1-1; TRBD1 might be the D (6 bases). Looked up from germline, CDR1 is ENHRY and CDR2 is SYGVKD. Trimming stripped 3 bases from V and 4 bases from J, with 18 bases between. The CDR3 is made up of 16 amino acids. The CDR3 DNA reads TGTGCCATCAGTGATATATTGGGGGCGCGAAGCACTGAAGCTTTCTTT. It codes for CAISDILGARSTEAFF.

V is TRBV29-1 and J is TRBJ2-7; TRBD2 matches 7 bases. This CDR3 comprises 11 residues. Trimming took 7 bases from V and 4 from J; bases not matched to a gene: 4. The V gene's germline CDR1 is SQVTM and CDR2 ANQGSEA. The chain's CDR3 is CSAAGDYEQYF. The CDR3, as DNA: TGCAGCGCGGCGGGGGATTACGAGCAGTACTTC.

J is TRBJ2-5 and V is TRBV28; 7 bases are a match to TRBD2. CDR3 length: 16 amino acids. Per germline, CDR1 MDHEN and CDR2 SYDVKM. V dropped 6 bases and J dropped 1; count of bases not matched to a gene: 11. This CDR3 is CASRSRRGGGQETQYF. CDR3 nucleotide sequence: TGTGCCAGCAGGTCGCGGAGGGGCGGGGGCCAAGAGACCCAGTACTTC. Looking up the rest from reference TRBV28 and TRBJ2-5 gives the full variable domain: DVKVTQSSRYLVKRTGEKVFLECVQDMDHENMFWYRQDPGLGLRLIYFSYDVKMKEKGDIPEGYSVSREKKERFSLILESASTNQTSMYLCASRSRRGGGQETQYFGPGTRLLVL.

The chain carries TRBV11-1 and TRBJ2-7, with 8 bases matching TRBD1. The CDR3 sequence is 14 residues long. Per germline, CDR1 SGHAT and CDR2 FQDESV (reference sequence). After removal of 8 bases from V and 2 bases from J, the junction contained 8 bases not matched to a gene. As DNA, the CDR3 is TGTGCCAGCGCGACCCGGACAGGGCCCTACGAGCAGTACTTC. Its translation: CASATRTGPYEQYF.

This clone was observed a few times. The CDR3 protein is CASSVENRGGGETQYF. CDR3 coding DNA: TGTGCCAGCAGCGTAGAGAACAGGGGAGGAGGGGAGACCCAGTACTTC. This sequence joins TRBV9 and TRBJ2-5, with TRBD1 as a possible D gene (7 bases). The germline CDR1 and CDR2 sequences are SGDLS and YYNGEE. This CDR3 contains 16 residues. Trimming removed 0 bases at V and 5 bases at J, with 17 bases between.

This clone is a singleton in its sample. The rearrangement joins TRBV6-1 to TRBJ1-5; no clear D. V was shortened by 2 bases and J by 4 bases, with 15 bases between the two germline ends. This CDR3 comprises 16 residues. In germline, CDR1 is MNHNS, CDR2 SASEGT. CDR3 amino acids: CASSEIPREPNQPQHF. The CDR3, as DNA: TGTGCCAGCAGTGAAATTCCACGGGAGCCAAATCAGCCCCAGCATTTT.

This chain joins TRBV5-1 and TRBJ1-4, with unresolved D. In germline, CDR1 is SGHRS, CDR2 YFSETQ. The CDR3 length is 14 residues. V lost 4 bases, J lost 8 bases, and 15 bases lay in between. The chain's CDR3 is CASSLGGLGEKLFF. In nucleotides, the CDR3 is TGCGCCAGCAGCCTGGGAGGGCTTGGGGAAAAACTGTTTTTT.